These T cell receptor beta chains were read from a single sample in a study of control samples from healthy donors and cancer patients. The method was immunoSEQ multiplex PCR; TCRdb's version includes in-frame clones alone and lacks a portion of them. The sample carries 170,000 or so clones, about 91% recorded once. The sequenced sample was blood. These receptors all come from a middle-aged woman in good health. The CDR3 runs from the conserved cysteine through the conserved F or W. Fields, in order: clone size, J gene, CDR3 length, D gene, V gene, CDR3 DNA, CDR3 protein. The D gene is left open where the match is weak. Clone size, where shown, is once, few, many, or a class for clones that have expanded.

>once|TRBJ2-3|14|TRBD2|TRBV10-3
TGTGCCATCGGACTAGCGGGGGGCACAGATACGCAGTATTTT
CAIGLAGGTDTQYF
>-|TRBJ1-3|14|-|TRBV5-5
TGTGCCAGCAGCCAAGGCTCAGGCAGAAACACCATATATTTT
CASSQGSGRNTIYF
>-|TRBJ1-2|16|TRBD1|TRBV5-1
TGCGCCAGCAGCTTGGGTGGGACAGAGTCTAACTATGGCTACACCTTC
CASSLGGTESNYGYTF
>-|TRBJ1-4|13|-|TRBV27
TGTGCCAGCAGTTTTGGCCTGTCTGAAAAACTGTTTTTT
CASSFGLSEKLFF
>-|TRBJ2-7|16|-|TRBV27
TGTGCCAGCAGTTTTTCCCGAGGGGAGGACTCCTACGAGCAGTACTTC
CASSFSRGEDSYEQYF
>-|TRBJ2-1|16|TRBD1|TRBV9
TGTGCCAGCAGCGCCCACGGGACAGGGGTAGGCAATGAGCAGTTCTTC
CASSAHGTGVGNEQFF
>few|TRBJ1-2|11|-|TRBV4-1
TGCGCCAGCAGCCAAGATGTCGGCTACACCTTC
CASSQDVGYTF
>-|TRBJ1-2|14|-|TRBV9
TGTGCCAGCAGCGCCCATTCAGGTCCCTATGGCTACACCTTC
CASSAHSGPYGYTF
>-|TRBJ2-3|15|-|TRBV6-5
TGTGCCAGTTTCTTTACTCTTTCTAGCACAGATACGCAGTATTTT
CASFFTLSSTDTQYF
>-|TRBJ1-4|13|TRBD1|TRBV6-5
TGTGCCAGCACGGGCACAGGGGGTGAAAAACTGTTTTTT
CASTGTGGEKLFF
>-|TRBJ1-5|17|TRBD1|TRBV30
TGTGCCTGGACCGGGAAAGGACAGACAGGGGGCAATCAGCCCCAGCATTTT
CAWTGKGQTGGNQPQHF
>-|TRBJ2-7|14|-|TRBV5-1
TGCGCCAGCAGCCCGGAAGGGGCATACTACGAGCAGTACTTC
CASSPEGAYYEQYF
>-|TRBJ1-1|14|-|TRBV5-5
TGTGCCAGCAGCTTGGGCCTATCTGGGACTGAAGCTTTCTTT
CASSLGLSGTEAFF
>-|TRBJ2-5|19|TRBD2|TRBV20-1
TGCAGTGCTAGTGGTTGGGGACTAGCGGGGAACCGGCGGGTGGAGACCCAGTACTTC
CSASGWGLAGNRRVETQYF
>-|TRBJ1-2|14|-|TRBV3-1/TRBV3-2
TGTGCCAGCAGCTCCCCTGGGGGAAGCTATGGCTACACCTTC
CASSSPGGSYGYTF
>-|TRBJ1-5|15|-|TRBV5-6
TGTGCCAGCAGCTTAGGGGTTCCTACGAATCAGCCCCAGCATTTT
CASSLGVPTNQPQHF
>few|TRBJ2-7|15|TRBD1|TRBV5-5
TGTGCCAGCAGCTTGGAAGTGGACAGGGCCTACGAGCAGTACTTC
CASSLEVDRAYEQYF
>-|TRBJ1-1|12|-|TRBV7-3
TGTGCCAGCAGCTCACAGGGAACTGAAGCTTTCTTT
CASSSQGTEAFF
>-|TRBJ1-1|12|-|TRBV2
TGTGCCAGCCGGGACACCAACACTGAAGCTTTCTTT
CASRDTNTEAFF
>-|TRBJ1-1|13|-|TRBV10-3
TGTGCCATCAGTGACGGGGGATCCACTGAAGCTTTCTTT
CAISDGGSTEAFF
>-|TRBJ2-3|16|TRBD1|TRBV29-1
TGCAGCGTTGACCCCGCGAGGACAGGGATGACAGATACGCAGTATTTT
CSVDPARTGMTDTQYF
>-|TRBJ2-7|15|TRBD1|TRBV7-8
TGTGCCAGCAGCTTACCGGGACAGGGCCCCTACGAGCAGTACTTC
CASSLPGQGPYEQYF
>-|TRBJ1-3|15|-|TRBV3-1/TRBV3-2
TGTGCCAGCAGCAAAGGGGGACAAAGGCGAAACACCATATATTTT
CASSKGGQRRNTIYF
>-|TRBJ1-6|16|-|TRBV7-6
TGTGCCAGCAGCTGGGGACGGCCCACACCCAATTCACCCCTCCACTTT
CASSWGRPTPNSPLHF
>-|TRBJ1-2|15|-|TRBV18
TGTGCCAGCTCACCACTCGTGGCAGGCCTAGATGGCTACACCTTC
CASSPLVAGLDGYTF
>once|TRBJ2-2|15|-|TRBV7-9
TGTGCCAGCAGCTTAGTCGGGACTCCCACCGGGGAGCTGTTTTTT
CASSLVGTPTGELFF
>few|TRBJ2-3|15|-|TRBV5-1
TGCGCCAGCAGCTTGGGTGGGGTATCCACAGATACGCAGTATTTT
CASSLGGVSTDTQYF
>-|TRBJ2-7|11|-|TRBV12-5
TGTGCTAGTGGTTTGCTATACGAGCAGTACTTC
CASGLLYEQYF
>-|TRBJ1-1|16|-|TRBV7-2
TGTGCCAGCAGCTTAGTTTACGGGGGGCAGGACACTGAAGCTTTCTTT
CASSLVYGGQDTEAFF
>-|TRBJ1-2|16|-|TRBV7-9
TGTGCCAGCAGCTTAATTGCAGGGGAGGCTAACTATGGCTACACCTTC
CASSLIAGEANYGYTF
>-|TRBJ1-2|15|-|TRBV18
TGTGCCAGCTCCACCTCACAGGGAAGAAACTATGGCTACACCTTC
CASSTSQGRNYGYTF
>-|TRBJ1-5|15|-|TRBV5-1
TGCGCCAGCAGCTTGTCAGGGTACGGTGATCAGCCCCAGCATTTT
CASSLSGYGDQPQHF
>-|TRBJ2-7|14|-|TRBV5-1
TGCGCCAGCAGCTTGGAGGACGGCAGCTACGAGCAGTACTTC
CASSLEDGSYEQYF
>-|TRBJ1-3|16|-|TRBV19
TGTGCCAGTAGTGACCTCGGGGTATGGTCTGGAAACACCATATATTTT
CASSDLGVWSGNTIYF
>once|TRBJ2-7|12|-|TRBV10-3
TGTGCCACCGGAATCGGCTCCTACGAGCAGTACTTC
CATGIGSYEQYF